Listed below are T cell receptor beta chains from one sample, sequenced in a study of cytomegalovirus exposure and HLA in healthy donors. Repertoires were generated with immunoSEQ multiplex PCR, while TCRdb's copy carries only in-frame clones and drops some. Among roughly 160,000 clones listed, around 83% were seen once. Sequenced material: PBMCs. Receptors were obtained from a man younger than 40 in good health and CMV-seropositive. Each CDR3 is given with its conserved first and last residue. D genes are given only for firm matches. The size of a clone is reported for some rows only, either as once, few or many, or as a class for expanded clones.

CDR3 DNA | CDR3 protein | clone size | J gene | D gene | V gene
TGTGCCAGCAGCCCTAGTAAGGGACTAGCGGGAGGCGTCGGACTCACAGATACGCAGTATTTT | CASSPSKGLAGGVGLTDTQYF | NA | TRBJ2-3 | TRBD2 | TRBV13
TGTGCCAGCAGCTTAACTAGCGGGAGATTTACAGATACGCAGTATTTT | CASSLTSGRFTDTQYF | NA | TRBJ2-3 | TRBD2 | TRBV7-2
TGCGCCAGCAGCCAAGGGTATAAAGTGACAGGGGGACATGGAGCTTTCTTT | CASSQGYKVTGGHGAFF | NA | TRBJ1-1 | TRBD1 | TRBV4-3
TGTGCCAGCATCGAAGGGGGACCACGTCCAGATACGCAGTATTTT | CASIEGGPRPDTQYF | once | TRBJ2-3 | NA | TRBV2
TGTGCCAGCAGCTTAAACAGGGCCGGGGCCAACGTCCTGACTTTC | CASSLNRAGANVLTF | NA | TRBJ2-6 | NA | TRBV7-3
TGTGCCAGCAGCCCCCGACTCCGCCGAGGAACTGAAGCTTTCTTT | CASSPRLRRGTEAFF | NA | TRBJ1-1 | NA | TRBV11-2
TGTGCCAGCAGTTTGGGGGCCAGCTCCTACAATGAGCAGTTCTTC | CASSLGASSYNEQFF | NA | TRBJ2-1 | NA | TRBV27
TGTGCCATCAGTGACCGGACTAGCGGGAACTACAATGAGCAGTTCTTC | CAISDRTSGNYNEQFF | NA | TRBJ2-1 | TRBD2 | TRBV10-3
TGTGCCACCAGCGGCAACAGGGGGGAGACCCAGTACTTC | CATSGNRGETQYF | NA | TRBJ2-5 | TRBD1 | TRBV15
TGTGCCAGCAGTCTTGGACTAGCGGGAGTTGTAGATACGCAGTATTTT | CASSLGLAGVVDTQYF | few | TRBJ2-3 | TRBD2 | TRBV7-9
TGTGCCAGCAGCTTGGCGACAGGGAGCACAGATACGCAGTATTTT | CASSLATGSTDTQYF | once | TRBJ2-3 | TRBD1 | TRBV5-4
TGTGCCAGCAGCGTAACGACAGGGGGCGGATACAATGAGCAGTTCTTC | CASSVTTGGGYNEQFF | NA | TRBJ2-1 | TRBD1 | TRBV9
TGTGCCACCAGACGGGGCTACAATGAGCAGTTCTTC | CATRRGYNEQFF | NA | TRBJ2-1 | NA | TRBV10-3
TGTGCCAGCAAGGGTAGGCTAGCGGGTCGAAATGAGCAGTTCTTC | CASKGRLAGRNEQFF | NA | TRBJ2-1 | TRBD2 | TRBV6-5
TGTGCCAGCAGCAGGGGTTGGGTAGAGGGCGCGGGGGGTCAGCCCCAGCATTTT | CASSRGWVEGAGGQPQHF | few | TRBJ1-5 | NA | TRBV21-1
TGCGCCAGCAGCCAAGATAGTTCCTGGAGCTACAATGAGCAGTTCTTC | CASSQDSSWSYNEQFF | NA | TRBJ2-1 | NA | TRBV4-3
TGTGCCAGCAGCCTCTCAAGGACAGTCCAAGAGACCCAGTACTTC | CASSLSRTVQETQYF | NA | TRBJ2-5 | NA | TRBV11-3
TGTGCCAGCAGTGAACTTCGGCAGGGGGCGAATTCACCCCTCCACTTT | CASSELRQGANSPLHF | NA | TRBJ1-6 | TRBD1 | TRBV2
TGTGCCAGCAGTCACCGGACAGACTCTGGAAACACCATATATTTT | CASSHRTDSGNTIYF | NA | TRBJ1-3 | NA | TRBV7-9
TGTGCCAGCAGCCGGGGACTAGCGGACGCCAATGAGCAGTTCTTC | CASSRGLADANEQFF | NA | TRBJ2-1 | TRBD2 | TRBV7-3
TGCGCCAGCAGCACCGAATCCGGGATCAGCATTCAGTACTTC | CASSTESGISIQYF | NA | TRBJ2-4 | NA | TRBV4-1
TGTGCCAGCAGCTTAAGGTCGGGTGCCTACAATGAGCAGTTCTTC | CASSLRSGAYNEQFF | NA | TRBJ2-1 | NA | TRBV7-3
TGCGCCAGCAGCTTAGATACCTGGCGGTTCTATGAGGCAGATACGCAGTATTTT | CASSLDTWRFYEADTQYF | once | TRBJ2-3 | NA | TRBV7-9
TGTGCCAGCAGCTTAGTTGGGACAGGGTCCTACGAGCAGTACTTC | CASSLVGTGSYEQYF | NA | TRBJ2-7 | TRBD1 | TRBV11-3
TGTGCCAGCGGGCGTCGCAATGAGCAGTTCTTC | CASGRRNEQFF | NA | TRBJ2-1 | NA | TRBV27
TGCGCCAGCACCCCTGAGAGCGGGAGGGTCAATGAGCAGTTCTTC | CASTPESGRVNEQFF | NA | TRBJ2-1 | TRBD2 | TRBV4-1
TGTGCCAGCAGGGGGACAGGGCAGTATGGCTACACCTTC | CASRGTGQYGYTF | NA | TRBJ1-2 | TRBD1 | TRBV2
TGTGCCAGCAGTTTACGGACTAGCGGCGGTAATGAGCAGTTCTTC | CASSLRTSGGNEQFF | few | TRBJ2-1 | TRBD2 | TRBV7-9
TGTGCCAGCAGTTACTCACAGGGGAACACTGAAGCTTTCTTT | CASSYSQGNTEAFF | NA | TRBJ1-1 | NA | TRBV6-5
TGTGCCAGCAGTTACAGGACAGGAGCTAGTGTCGAAGCTTTCTTT | CASSYRTGASVEAFF | NA | TRBJ1-1 | TRBD1 | TRBV6-5
TGTGCCAGCTCACGGAGCGGGAGTGTGGAGCTGTTTTTT | CASSRSGSVELFF | NA | TRBJ2-2 | TRBD2 | TRBV18
TGTGCCAGCAGCCGCCAGGATTGGTATGAGCAGTTCTTC | CASSRQDWYEQFF | NA | TRBJ2-1 | NA | TRBV9
TGTGCCAGCAGCTTAAAGCTCACAGATACGCAGTATTTT | CASSLKLTDTQYF | NA | TRBJ2-3 | NA | TRBV13
TGTGCCAGCAGCCCGTTAACGCAGGGGGCAGCCTACGAGCAGTACTTC | CASSPLTQGAAYEQYF | few | TRBJ2-7 | TRBD1 | TRBV5-4
TGTGCCAGCAGCACTTATACACAGGGATCCTCGAATGAGCAGTTCTTC | CASSTYTQGSSNEQFF | NA | TRBJ2-1 | NA | TRBV11-1